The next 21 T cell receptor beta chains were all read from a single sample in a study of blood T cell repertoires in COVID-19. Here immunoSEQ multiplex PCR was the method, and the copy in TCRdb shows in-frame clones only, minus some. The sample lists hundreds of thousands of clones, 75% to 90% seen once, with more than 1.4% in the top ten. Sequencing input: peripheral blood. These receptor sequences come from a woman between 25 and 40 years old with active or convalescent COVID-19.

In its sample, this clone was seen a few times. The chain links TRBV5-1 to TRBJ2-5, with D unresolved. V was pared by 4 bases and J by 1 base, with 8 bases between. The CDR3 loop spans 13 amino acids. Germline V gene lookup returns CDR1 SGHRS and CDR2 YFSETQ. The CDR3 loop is CASSDAVQETQYF. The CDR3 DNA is TGCGCCAGCAGCGATGCGGTCCAAGAGACCCAGTACTTC.

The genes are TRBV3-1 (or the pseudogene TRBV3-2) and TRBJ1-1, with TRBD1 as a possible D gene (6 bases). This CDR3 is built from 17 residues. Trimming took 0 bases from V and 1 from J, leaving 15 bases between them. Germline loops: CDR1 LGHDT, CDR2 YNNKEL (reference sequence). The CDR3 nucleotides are TGTGCCAGCAGCCAAGAATATCAAGGGGGTGGGAACACTGAAGCTTTCTTT. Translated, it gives CASSQEYQGGGNTEAFF.

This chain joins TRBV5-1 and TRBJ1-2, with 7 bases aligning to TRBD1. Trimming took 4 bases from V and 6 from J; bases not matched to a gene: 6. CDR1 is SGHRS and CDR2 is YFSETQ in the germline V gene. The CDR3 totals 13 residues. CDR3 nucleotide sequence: TGCGCCAGCAGCGCGGGACAGTCCAATGGCTACACCTTC. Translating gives CASSAGQSNGYTF.

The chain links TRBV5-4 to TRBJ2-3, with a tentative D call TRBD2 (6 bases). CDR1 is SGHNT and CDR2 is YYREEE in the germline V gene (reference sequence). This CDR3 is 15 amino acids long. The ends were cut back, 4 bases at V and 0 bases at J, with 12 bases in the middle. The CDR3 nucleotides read TGTGCCAGCAGCGAGACTAGAAAGAGCACAGATACGCAGTATTTT. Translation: CASSETRKSTDTQYF.

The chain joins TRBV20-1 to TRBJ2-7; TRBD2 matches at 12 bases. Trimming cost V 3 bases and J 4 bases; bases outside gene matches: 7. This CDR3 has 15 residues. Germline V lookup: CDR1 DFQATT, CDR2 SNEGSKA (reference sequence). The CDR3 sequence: CSASETSGRKYEQYF. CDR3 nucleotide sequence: TGCAGTGCTAGTGAGACTAGCGGGAGAAAGTACGAGCAGTACTTC.

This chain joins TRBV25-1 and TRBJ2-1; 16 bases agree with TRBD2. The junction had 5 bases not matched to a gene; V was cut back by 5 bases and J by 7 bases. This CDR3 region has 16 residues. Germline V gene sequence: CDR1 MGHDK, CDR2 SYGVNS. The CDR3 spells CASSTEGLAGGNEQFF. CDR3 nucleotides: TGTGCCAGCAGTACCGAGGGACTAGCGGGAGGGAATGAGCAGTTCTTC.

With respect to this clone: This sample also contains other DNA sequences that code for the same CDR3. CDR3 coding DNA: TGTGCCAGCAGCTTAGCGGGAGCTAGCACAGATACGCAGTATTTT. Its protein is CASSLAGASTDTQYF. The V call is TRBV7-6, the J call TRBJ2-3; D might be TRBD2 (5 bases). V was clipped by 0 bases and J by 0 bases, with 7 bases between them. This CDR3 region has 15 residues. The V gene's germline CDR1 is SGHVS and CDR2 FNYEAQ.

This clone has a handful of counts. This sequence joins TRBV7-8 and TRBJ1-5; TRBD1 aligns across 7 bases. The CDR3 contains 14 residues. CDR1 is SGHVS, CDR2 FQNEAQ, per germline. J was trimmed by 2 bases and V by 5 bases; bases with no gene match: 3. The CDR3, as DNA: TGTGCCAGCAGCCCCACAGGGGGCAATCAGCCCCAGCATTTT. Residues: CASSPTGGNQPQHF.

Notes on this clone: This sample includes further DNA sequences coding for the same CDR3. As DNA, the CDR3 is TGTGCCAGTAGTATAGGGCAGAACACTGAAGCTTTCTTT. Translation gives CASSIGQNTEAFF. This chain connects TRBV19 to TRBJ1-1; no definite D call. From germline, CDR1 is LNHDA and CDR2 SQIVND (reference sequence). Trimming left V 1 base short and J 1 base short, with 4 bases between. The CDR3 sequence is 13 residues long. The whole variable domain, filled in from reference TRBV19 and TRBJ1-1, reads DGGITQSPKYLFRKEGQNVTLSCEQNLNHDAMYWYRQDPGQGLRLIYYSQIVNDFQKGDIAEGYSVSREKKESFPLTVTSAQKNPTAFYLCASSIGQNTEAFFGQGTRLTVV.

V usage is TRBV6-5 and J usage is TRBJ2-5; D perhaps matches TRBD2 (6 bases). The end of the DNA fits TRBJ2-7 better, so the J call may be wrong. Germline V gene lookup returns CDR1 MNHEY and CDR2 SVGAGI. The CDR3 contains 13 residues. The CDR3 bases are TGTGCCAGCAGAAGGCCTGGGGGGAACGAGCAGTACTTC. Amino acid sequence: CASRRPGGNEQYF.

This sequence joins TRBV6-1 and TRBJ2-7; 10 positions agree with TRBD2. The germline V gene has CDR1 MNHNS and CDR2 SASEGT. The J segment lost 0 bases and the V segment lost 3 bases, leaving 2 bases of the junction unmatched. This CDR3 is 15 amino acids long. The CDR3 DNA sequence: TGTGCCAGCAGTGAGACTAGCGGGCCCTCCTACGAGCAGTACTTC. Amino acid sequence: CASSETSGPSYEQYF.

For the CDR3, the DNA is TGCGCCAGCAGCTGGGCCGGGAGAAAATCCTACGAGCAGTACTTC. Translation: CASSWAGRKSYEQYF. The chain carries TRBV5-1 and TRBJ2-7; maybe TRBD2 (6 bases). Germline CDR1 is SGHRS and CDR2 is YFSETQ. This CDR3 comprises 15 residues. Trimming took off 3 bases at V and 1 base at J, with 14 bases between the two ends.

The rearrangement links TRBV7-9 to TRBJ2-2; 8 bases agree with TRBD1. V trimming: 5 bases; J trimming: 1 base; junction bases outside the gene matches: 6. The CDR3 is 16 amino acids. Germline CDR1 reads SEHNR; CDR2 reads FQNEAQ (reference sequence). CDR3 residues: CASSNLRGQNTGELFF. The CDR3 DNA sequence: TGTGCCAGCAGCAACCTCAGGGGGCAGAACACCGGGGAGCTGTTTTTT.

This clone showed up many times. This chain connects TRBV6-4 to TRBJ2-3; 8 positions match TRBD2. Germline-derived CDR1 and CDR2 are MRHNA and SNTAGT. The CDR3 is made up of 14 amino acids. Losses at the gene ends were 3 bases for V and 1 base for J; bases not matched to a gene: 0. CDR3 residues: CASSELAGTDTQYF. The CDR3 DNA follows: TGTGCCAGCAGTGAACTAGCGGGCACAGATACGCAGTATTTT.

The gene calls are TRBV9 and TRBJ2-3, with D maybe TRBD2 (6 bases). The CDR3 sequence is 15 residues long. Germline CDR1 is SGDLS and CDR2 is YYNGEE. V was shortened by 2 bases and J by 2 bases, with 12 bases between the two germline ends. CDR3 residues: CASSVAGGVTDTQYF. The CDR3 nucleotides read TGTGCCAGCAGCGTCGCCGGAGGGGTCACAGATACGCAGTATTTT.

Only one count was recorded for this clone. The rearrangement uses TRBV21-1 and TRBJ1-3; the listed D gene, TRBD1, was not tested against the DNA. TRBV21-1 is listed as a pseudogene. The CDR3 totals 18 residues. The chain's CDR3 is CASSPYPTAHLSGNTIYF. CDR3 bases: TGTGCCAGCAGCCCTTACCCGACAGCCCACCTCTCTGGAAACACCATATATTTT.

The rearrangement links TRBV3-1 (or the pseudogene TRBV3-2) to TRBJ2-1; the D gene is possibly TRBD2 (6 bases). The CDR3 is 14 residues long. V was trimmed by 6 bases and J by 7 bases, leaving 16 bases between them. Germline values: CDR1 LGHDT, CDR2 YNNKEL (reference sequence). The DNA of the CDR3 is TGTGCCAGCAGAGGGACTCCCCCCCGGAATGAGCAGTTCTTC. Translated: CASRGTPPRNEQFF.

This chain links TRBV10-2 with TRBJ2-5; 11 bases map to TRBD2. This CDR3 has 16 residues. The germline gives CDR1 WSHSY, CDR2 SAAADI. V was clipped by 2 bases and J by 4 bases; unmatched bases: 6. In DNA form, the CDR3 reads TGCGCCAGCAGTGAGAATCCTAGCGGGAGGCCAGAGACCCAGTACTTC. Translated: CASSENPSGRPETQYF.

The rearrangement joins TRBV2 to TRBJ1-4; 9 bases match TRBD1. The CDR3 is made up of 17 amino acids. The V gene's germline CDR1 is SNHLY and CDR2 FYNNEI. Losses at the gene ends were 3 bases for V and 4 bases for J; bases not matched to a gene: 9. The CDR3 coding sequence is TGTGCCAGCAGTGATCCGGGACAGGGTTTGGTTAATGAAAAACTGTTTTTT. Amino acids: CASSDPGQGLVNEKLFF.

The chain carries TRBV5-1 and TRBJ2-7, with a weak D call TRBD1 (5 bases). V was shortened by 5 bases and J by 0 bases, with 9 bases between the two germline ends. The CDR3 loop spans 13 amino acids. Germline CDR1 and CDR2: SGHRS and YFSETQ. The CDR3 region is CASRVQGSYEQYF. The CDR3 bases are TGCGCCAGCAGGGTTCAGGGCTCCTACGAGCAGTACTTC.

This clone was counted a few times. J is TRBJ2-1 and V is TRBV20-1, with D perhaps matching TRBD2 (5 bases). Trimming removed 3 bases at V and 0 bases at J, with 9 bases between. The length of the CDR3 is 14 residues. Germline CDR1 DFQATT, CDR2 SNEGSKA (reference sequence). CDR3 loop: CSASGGSSYNEQFF. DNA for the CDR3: TGCAGTGCTAGTGGTGGGAGCTCCTACAATGAGCAGTTCTTC.